Sequencing of this T cell receptor (beta chain) was carried out in a study of T cells in localized non-small cell lung cancer. Study observations and caveats: Across samples, adjacent lung featured a median around 56 of the top 100 tumor clones.

Trimming took 1 base from V and 7 from J, leaving 8 bases between them. Germline V CDR1 and CDR2: SNHLY, FYNNEI. The CDR3 runs to 13 residues. Concerning this clone: Its specificity is unknown.

TCRdb's table, derived via immunoSEQ multiplex PCR, lists solely in-frame clones and lacks some. Seen here are roughly 30,000 clones, 94% observed once, and the top ten hold 0.65% to 0.85%. The clonotype originates from a woman aged 40 to 75 with stage I lung adenocarcinoma. J is TRBJ1-5 and V is TRBV2, with a weak D call TRBD1 (6 bases). Material: peripheral blood, obtained before any cancer treatment. In DNA, the CDR3 is TGTGCCAGCAGTGAAGAAGGGGGACAGCCCCAGCATTTT. Amino acids: CASSEEGGQPQHF.